Listed below are T cell receptor beta chains from one sample, sequenced in a study of blood T cell repertoires in COVID-19. The data were produced by immunoSEQ multiplex PCR, yet TCRdb's version contains in-frame clones alone and is incomplete. The sample comprises about 270,000 clones, 81% of which are singletons, and under 3% rests with the top ten. Sequencing was done on a sample of peripheral blood. These receptor sequences come from a woman in her sixties with active or convalescent COVID-19. CDR3s include the opening cysteine and the closing phenylalanine or tryptophan. The order of the fields is J gene, V gene, clone size, D gene, CDR3 DNA, CDR3 protein. D genes are given only for firm matches. Expanded clones are given a class, and other clones once, few, many or no size at all.

j_gene: TRBJ2-7; v_gene: TRBV5-1; abundance: few; d_gene: NA; CDR3nt: TGCGCCAGCAGCCCCGGGGGCTCCTACGAGCAGTACTTC; CDR3aa: CASSPGGSYEQYF
j_gene: TRBJ2-7; v_gene: TRBV5-1; abundance: NA; d_gene: NA; CDR3nt: TGCGCCAGCAGCGTAGACTCCTACGAGCAGTACTTC; CDR3aa: CASSVDSYEQYF
j_gene: TRBJ1-5; v_gene: TRBV7-9; abundance: NA; d_gene: NA; CDR3nt: TGTGCCAGCAGCTTAGTTGGCGGTTATAGCAATCAGCCCCAGCATTTT; CDR3aa: CASSLVGGYSNQPQHF
j_gene: TRBJ1-3; v_gene: TRBV18; abundance: once; d_gene: NA; CDR3nt: TGTGCCAGCTCACCACCGGTGGGGAGATCGGGAAACACCATATATTTT; CDR3aa: CASSPPVGRSGNTIYF
j_gene: TRBJ2-7; v_gene: TRBV5-1; abundance: NA; d_gene: NA; CDR3nt: TGCGCCAGCAGCTTGGGACAGGTCTACGAGCAGTACTTC; CDR3aa: CASSLGQVYEQYF
j_gene: TRBJ1-4; v_gene: TRBV19; abundance: NA; d_gene: TRBD1; CDR3nt: TGTGCCAGTAGTGCCACAGGGGCAACTAATGAAAAACTGTTTTTT; CDR3aa: CASSATGATNEKLFF
j_gene: TRBJ2-7; v_gene: TRBV7-2; abundance: NA; d_gene: NA; CDR3nt: TGTGCCAGCAGCCCAGGGAACTCCTACGAGCAGTACTTC; CDR3aa: CASSPGNSYEQYF
j_gene: TRBJ1-2; v_gene: TRBV5-6; abundance: NA; d_gene: TRBD1; CDR3nt: TGTGCCAGCAGCACAAAGGGACAGCTTTATGGCTACACCTTC; CDR3aa: CASSTKGQLYGYTF
j_gene: TRBJ2-7; v_gene: TRBV6-1; abundance: NA; d_gene: NA; CDR3nt: TGTGCCAGCAGTGAATTTGAAGGGGCCTCCTACGAGCAGTACTTC; CDR3aa: CASSEFEGASYEQYF
j_gene: TRBJ2-7; v_gene: TRBV5-4; abundance: NA; d_gene: NA; CDR3nt: TGTGCCAGCAGCTTTCAGGGCTCCTACGAGCAGTACTTC; CDR3aa: CASSFQGSYEQYF
j_gene: TRBJ2-7; v_gene: TRBV10-1; abundance: NA; d_gene: NA; CDR3nt: TGCGCCAGCCCAGGGATCTACGAGCAGTACTTC; CDR3aa: CASPGIYEQYF
j_gene: TRBJ2-5; v_gene: TRBV3-1/TRBV3-2; abundance: NA; d_gene: NA; CDR3nt: TGTGCCAGCAGCCGAGTAGAGACCCAGTACTTC; CDR3aa: CASSRVETQYF
j_gene: TRBJ1-2; v_gene: TRBV6-5; abundance: NA; d_gene: NA; CDR3nt: TGTGCCAGCAGTTACGGTCGGGGAGGGCCTTATGGCTACACCTTC; CDR3aa: CASSYGRGGPYGYTF
j_gene: TRBJ2-1; v_gene: TRBV18; abundance: NA; d_gene: TRBD2; CDR3nt: TGTGCCAGCTCACCACCAGGACTAGCGGGGGGCAATGAGCAGTTCTTC; CDR3aa: CASSPPGLAGGNEQFF
j_gene: TRBJ2-2; v_gene: TRBV6-5; abundance: NA; d_gene: NA; CDR3nt: TGTGCCAGCGCGGATTTGAACACCGGGGAGCTGTTTTTT; CDR3aa: CASADLNTGELFF
j_gene: TRBJ1-5; v_gene: TRBV4-2; abundance: once; d_gene: NA; CDR3nt: TGTGCCAGCAGCCAAGACTCAGGGCCATATCAGCCCCAGCATTTT; CDR3aa: CASSQDSGPYQPQHF
j_gene: TRBJ1-1; v_gene: TRBV5-1; abundance: NA; d_gene: TRBD1; CDR3nt: TGCGCCAGCAGCCGTGGACAGGTGAACACTGAAGCTTTCTTT; CDR3aa: CASSRGQVNTEAFF
j_gene: TRBJ1-5; v_gene: TRBV7-2; abundance: NA; d_gene: NA; CDR3nt: TGTGCCAGCAGCCGAGTCAATCAGCCCCAGCATTTT; CDR3aa: CASSRVNQPQHF
j_gene: TRBJ2-5; v_gene: TRBV28; abundance: NA; d_gene: TRBD1; CDR3nt: TGTGCCAGCAGTTCCCCCGACAGGGTAGTAGAGACCCAGTACTTC; CDR3aa: CASSSPDRVVETQYF
j_gene: TRBJ1-2; v_gene: TRBV11-2; abundance: NA; d_gene: NA; CDR3nt: TGTGCCAGCAGCTTAGAAGGGGGTTTTGGCTACACCTTC; CDR3aa: CASSLEGGFGYTF
j_gene: TRBJ1-1; v_gene: TRBV25-1; abundance: NA; d_gene: NA; CDR3nt: TGTGCCAGCAGTTCACTAGGGAGAGTGAACACTGAAGCTTTCTTT; CDR3aa: CASSSLGRVNTEAFF
j_gene: TRBJ2-1; v_gene: TRBV7-8; abundance: NA; d_gene: TRBD2; CDR3nt: TGTGCCAGCAGCCCTGGACTAGCGGCGTCTGAGCAGTTCTTC; CDR3aa: CASSPGLAASEQFF
j_gene: TRBJ1-6; v_gene: TRBV30; abundance: NA; d_gene: NA; CDR3nt: TGTGCCTGGACCGCACGGGGGAGAAGGTATAATTCACCCCTCCACTTT; CDR3aa: CAWTARGRRYNSPLHF
j_gene: TRBJ2-5; v_gene: TRBV5-4; abundance: NA; d_gene: NA; CDR3nt: TGTGCCAGCAGCTCCCAACGGGACTCTCAAGAGACCCAGTACTTC; CDR3aa: CASSSQRDSQETQYF
j_gene: TRBJ2-7; v_gene: TRBV18; abundance: NA; d_gene: NA; CDR3nt: TGTGCCAGCTCTCCCGGGACAAGTGTTTACGAGCAGTACTTC; CDR3aa: CASSPGTSVYEQYF
j_gene: TRBJ2-3; v_gene: TRBV4-1; abundance: NA; d_gene: TRBD2; CDR3nt: TGCGCCAGCAGCCAATCGAGCGGGGGGGAGGCATCGGATACGCAGTATTTT; CDR3aa: CASSQSSGGEASDTQYF
j_gene: TRBJ2-5; v_gene: TRBV7-2; abundance: once; d_gene: NA; CDR3nt: TGTGCCAGCAGCTTAGTCGGTTTGGAGACCCAGTACTTC; CDR3aa: CASSLVGLETQYF
j_gene: TRBJ2-7; v_gene: TRBV7-3; abundance: once; d_gene: TRBD1; CDR3nt: TGTGCCAGCAGCGTAGGGACAGGGGGACTCCTCTACGAGCAGTACTTC; CDR3aa: CASSVGTGGLLYEQYF
j_gene: TRBJ1-1; v_gene: TRBV27; abundance: NA; d_gene: TRBD1; CDR3nt: TGTGCCAGCAGTTTAAGGGGATCCGGGACAGGGGCGGTCACTGAAGCTTTCTTT; CDR3aa: CASSLRGSGTGAVTEAFF
j_gene: TRBJ2-7; v_gene: TRBV15; abundance: NA; d_gene: NA; CDR3nt: TGTGCCACCAGCCTCGTAGTGATGGGGCAGGAGCAGTACTTC; CDR3aa: CATSLVVMGQEQYF
j_gene: TRBJ1-1; v_gene: TRBV7-6; abundance: NA; d_gene: NA; CDR3nt: TGTGCCAGCACCCCGGGGACACTGGGGACTGAAGCTTTCTTT; CDR3aa: CASTPGTLGTEAFF
j_gene: TRBJ2-1; v_gene: TRBV29-1; abundance: few; d_gene: TRBD1; CDR3nt: TGCAGCGTTGTTCCGTCCCGGGGGTCCGACAGGGGTAATGAGCAGTTCTTC; CDR3aa: CSVVPSRGSDRGNEQFF
j_gene: TRBJ2-7; v_gene: TRBV6-5; abundance: NA; d_gene: TRBD1; CDR3nt: TGTGCCAGCAGTTACTGGGTCGACAGGGAAGAGTACTTC; CDR3aa: CASSYWVDREEYF
j_gene: TRBJ1-2; v_gene: TRBV29-1; abundance: NA; d_gene: NA; CDR3nt: TGCAGCGTGGGAGGGGATCTCTATGGCTACACCTTC; CDR3aa: CSVGGDLYGYTF
j_gene: TRBJ2-5; v_gene: TRBV7-6; abundance: NA; d_gene: NA; CDR3nt: TGTGCCAGCAGCGGCCCCGGGGTGGTGGAGACCCAGTACTTC; CDR3aa: CASSGPGVVETQYF
j_gene: TRBJ2-3; v_gene: TRBV5-5; abundance: NA; d_gene: TRBD2; CDR3nt: TGTGCCAGCATACTAGCGGGGGGGTTGCCGTATTTT; CDR3aa: CASILAGGLPYF
j_gene: TRBJ1-5; v_gene: TRBV23-1; abundance: NA; d_gene: NA; CDR3nt: TGCGCCAGCAGTCAAATTTCTGAGACATCGAGCAATCAGCCCCAGCATTTT; CDR3aa: CASSQISETSSNQPQHF
j_gene: TRBJ2-1; v_gene: TRBV27; abundance: NA; d_gene: NA; CDR3nt: TGTGCCAGCAGTTTAGGGCAGGGGTCCCCCTACAATGAGCAGTTCTTC; CDR3aa: CASSLGQGSPYNEQFF
j_gene: TRBJ1-3; v_gene: TRBV3-1/TRBV3-2; abundance: NA; d_gene: NA; CDR3nt: TGTGCCGCGGGACGCCGAGGAAACACCATATATTTT; CDR3aa: CAAGRRGNTIYF
j_gene: TRBJ2-7; v_gene: TRBV27; abundance: NA; d_gene: TRBD1; CDR3nt: TGTGCCAGCAGTTTCCTCGGACAGGGGGTCTCCTACGAGCAGTACTTC; CDR3aa: CASSFLGQGVSYEQYF
j_gene: TRBJ1-1; v_gene: TRBV7-3; abundance: NA; d_gene: NA; CDR3nt: TGTGCCAGCAGCATACAGGGTTCGGACACTGAAGCTTTCTTT; CDR3aa: CASSIQGSDTEAFF
j_gene: TRBJ2-2; v_gene: TRBV9; abundance: few; d_gene: TRBD1; CDR3nt: TGTGCCAGCAGCCTGACAGGGCCGGGCACCGGGGAGCTGTTTTTT; CDR3aa: CASSLTGPGTGELFF
j_gene: TRBJ1-5; v_gene: TRBV7-8; abundance: NA; d_gene: NA; CDR3nt: TGTGCCAGCAGCTTAGGAGGAGGGGCTCAGCCCCAGCATTTT; CDR3aa: CASSLGGGAQPQHF
j_gene: TRBJ2-7; v_gene: TRBV7-9; abundance: NA; d_gene: NA; CDR3nt: TGTGCCAGCAGCTTAGTCCGGGACGAGCAGTACTTC; CDR3aa: CASSLVRDEQYF
j_gene: TRBJ1-4; v_gene: TRBV18; abundance: once; d_gene: TRBD1; CDR3nt: TGTGCCAGCTCACCACGGGGACAGGGGGCTCGGATTGAAAAACTGTTTTTT; CDR3aa: CASSPRGQGARIEKLFF
j_gene: TRBJ1-1; v_gene: TRBV6-5; abundance: NA; d_gene: NA; CDR3nt: TGTGCCAGCAGTTTCCACAAAGATGAAGCTTTCTTT; CDR3aa: CASSFHKDEAFF
j_gene: TRBJ2-2; v_gene: TRBV7-9; abundance: few; d_gene: TRBD2; CDR3nt: TGTGCCAGCAGCTTAAACCGGGACTACAACACCGGGGAGCTGTTTTTT; CDR3aa: CASSLNRDYNTGELFF
j_gene: TRBJ2-5; v_gene: TRBV7-2; abundance: NA; d_gene: TRBD1; CDR3nt: TGTGCCAGCAGCTTAGGGGACAGGTACCAAGAGACCCAGTACTTC; CDR3aa: CASSLGDRYQETQYF
j_gene: TRBJ2-7; v_gene: TRBV21-1; abundance: few; d_gene: NA; CDR3nt: TGTGCCAGCAGCAAAGTCGGGGGTTACGAGCAGTACTTC; CDR3aa: CASSKVGGYEQYF
j_gene: TRBJ2-7; v_gene: TRBV5-4; abundance: NA; d_gene: TRBD1; CDR3nt: TGTGCCAGCAGCCTGTCGACAGGGGTTGCCTACGAGCAGTACTTC; CDR3aa: CASSLSTGVAYEQYF
j_gene: TRBJ1-6; v_gene: TRBV9; abundance: few; d_gene: NA; CDR3nt: TGTGCCAGCAGCGTAGCTACTGGAGGTCCCCTCCACTTT; CDR3aa: CASSVATGGPLHF
j_gene: TRBJ1-1; v_gene: TRBV18; abundance: NA; d_gene: NA; CDR3nt: TGTGCCAGCTCACCGACCGTCCCGACAGCCTGGAACACTGAAGCTTTCTTT; CDR3aa: CASSPTVPTAWNTEAFF
j_gene: TRBJ2-1; v_gene: TRBV6-5; abundance: once; d_gene: TRBD1; CDR3nt: TGTGCCACCGACAGGGGAACCTACAATGAGCAGTTCTTC; CDR3aa: CATDRGTYNEQFF
j_gene: TRBJ1-6; v_gene: TRBV10-3; abundance: NA; d_gene: TRBD1; CDR3nt: TGTGCCATCAGTGCCCAGCCTCCTCTTACAGGGGGAAACTCCTATAATTCACCCCTCCACTTT; CDR3aa: CAISAQPPLTGGNSYNSPLHF
j_gene: TRBJ1-1; v_gene: TRBV28; abundance: few; d_gene: NA; CDR3nt: TGTGCCAGCAGTTTAGGCAGGGTGGGGACTGAAGCTTTCTTT; CDR3aa: CASSLGRVGTEAFF
j_gene: TRBJ1-2; v_gene: TRBV9; abundance: NA; d_gene: NA; CDR3nt: TGTGCCAGCAGCGCCCAACCGCCCCTGGGGGCGCATGGCTACACCTTC; CDR3aa: CASSAQPPLGAHGYTF